Listed below are T cell receptor beta chains from one sample, sequenced in a study of response to subunit inactivated influenza vaccine. MiXCR, run by TCRdb on the RT-PCR reads, gives a single entry per CDR3 protein. The table records fewer than 700,000 distinct CDR3 sequences, 10% to 15% of them present only once. This sample comprised PBMCs from blood, obtained roughly 6 weeks after vaccination. The receptor source for this set is a man aged 45-60 years who received an inactivated influenza vaccine. The CDR3 runs from the conserved cysteine through the conserved F or W. D genes are given only for firm matches.

>TRBJ2-7|NA|TRBV25-1
CASSDRTYEQYF
>TRBJ2-6|NA|TRBV13
CASSWSLLFGVSGANVLTF
>TRBJ1-2|NA|TRBV7-2
CASTATGRYTF
>TRBJ1-1|NA|TRBV5-1
CASSLKNQNTEAFF
>TRBJ2-7|NA|TRBV24-1
CATSGPQGSSYEQYF
>TRBJ2-4|NA|TRBV20-1
CSASDYRDIAKNIQYF
>TRBJ2-2|TRBD1|TRBV20-1
CSARVQGTVLTGELFF
>TRBJ1-1|NA|TRBV12-3/TRBV12-4
CASASRRNTEAFF
>TRBJ1-6|NA|TRBV15
CATSRDGGQGNSPLHF
>TRBJ2-2|NA|TRBV6-2/TRBV6-3
CASSVYSTGELFF
>TRBJ2-7|NA|TRBV18
CASSPFQGASQEQYF
>TRBJ2-5|TRBD1|TRBV12-3/TRBV12-4
CASSRTQGAAETQYF
>TRBJ2-5|TRBD1|TRBV5-5
CASSLPGTGLVGETQYF
>TRBJ2-1|NA|TRBV2
CASSERTTEQFF
>TRBJ2-3|TRBD1|TRBV10-3
CAISREFGTGTDTQYF
>TRBJ1-2|NA|TRBV13
CASSLGPGTLGDGYTF
>TRBJ2-7|TRBD1|TRBV5-5
CASLRTGGYEQYF
>TRBJ2-5|NA|TRBV3-1
CASSQDRGILQETQYF